The text below deals with one TCR beta chain. These data originate in a study of blood T cell repertoires in COVID-19. Study-wide background: T cells, B-cell-depleted T cells, or PBMCs supplied cDNA or gDNA.

Produced via immunoSEQ multiplex PCR; TCRdb's table is partial and in-frame only. Among about 110,000 clones listed, just over 85% were seen once. The CDR3 totals 16 residues. Germline CDR1 and CDR2: SGHRS and YFSETQ. V gave up 0 bases and J gave up 0 bases; unmatched junction bases: 6. V is TRBV5-1 and J is TRBJ2-7; 7 bases map to TRBD2. Sequenced material: peripheral blood. The TCR comes from a human donor in a cohort sampled during active COVID-19. CDR3 sequence (DNA): TGCGCCAGCAGCTTGGGGACTAGGACAAGCTCCTACGAGCAGTACTTC. Translation gives CASSLGTRTSSYEQYF.